The TCR beta chain described here comes from a study of low-dose radiotherapy and immunotherapy resistance in tumors. A note on this clonotype: Just one base apart from a much larger clone, this may be a read error.

A roughly 22-cycle PCR with a constant-region primer and V-primer adapter amplified TCRs. TCRdb recomputed calls from the reads with MiXCR, one row per CDR3 protein. In the table there are fewer than 60,000 distinct CDR3 sequences, about 11% of which are singletons. V lost 6 bases to trimming and J lost 5 bases, with 13 bases between them. The CDR3 has 13 residues. Time point here: before trial treatment. The J gene is TRBJ1-2, the V gene TRBV12-3 or TRBV12-4, with D tentatively TRBD1 (6 bases). The input for sequencing was PBMCs, taken before treatment. The TCR was taken from a female donor with ovarian cancer. The CDR3 bases are TGTGCCAGCAGAGCCACAGGGATGTATGGCTACACCTTC. Encoded protein: CASRATGMYGYTF.